Included here is one T cell receptor (beta chain) sequence, with context. Its specificity is not known. Extraction of RNA preceded its reverse transcription into cDNA, which served as the sequencing template. TCRdb's table, derived via immunoSEQ multiplex PCR, lists solely in-frame clones and lacks some. The sample records about 250,000 clones, around three fifths being singletons. The sample originates from a study of CD8+ T cells in alopecia areata. Overall study findings and caveats: Persistence of many expanded lesional clones was seen in scalp and blood during tofacitinib.

Noted treatment: oral pan-JAK inhibitor, 5-10 mg twice daily. J lost 1 base, V lost 6 bases, and 5 bases had no gene match. This CDR3 spans 16 amino acids. Germline V lookup: CDR1 SNHLY, CDR2 FYNNEI. The origin of this receptor is a human donor with alopecia areata. The chain links TRBV2 to TRBJ2-5, with TRBD2 matching over 13 bases. The specimen comprised CD4+ T cells sorted from blood, sampled around week 54, from a patient treated with tofacitinib. CDR3 in DNA: TGTGCCAGCAGCCCCAGACTAGCGGGGGGCCAAGAGACCCAGTACTTC. Its protein product is CASSPRLAGGQETQYF.